These T cell receptor beta chains were read from a single sample in a study of shared clonotypes between healthy human individuals. The table came from immunoSEQ multiplex PCR; TCRdb's copy has only in-frame clones and leaves some out. Among about 730,000 clones listed, 72% were seen once. The sequenced material came from memory CD4+ T cells sorted from blood. These receptors originate from a woman aged 25 to 39 in good health. The CDR3 runs from the conserved cysteine through the conserved F or W. The D gene is left open where the match is weak. Size is stated for part of the rows, as once, few or many counts, or as a class when the clone is expanded.

clone_size: NA
d_call: NA
v_call: TRBV30
cdr3_length: 14
j_call: TRBJ1-2
cdr3_aa: CAWSVRAPPGGYTF
cdr3_nt: TGTGCCTGGAGTGTTCGGGCTCCCCCGGGGGGCTACACCTTC

clone_size: NA
d_call: NA
v_call: TRBV23-1
cdr3_length: 12
j_call: TRBJ2-2
cdr3_aa: CASSRKAGELFF
cdr3_nt: TGCGCCAGCAGCCGGAAGGCCGGGGAGCTGTTTTTT

clone_size: few
d_call: NA
v_call: TRBV7-8
cdr3_length: 15
j_call: TRBJ1-2
cdr3_aa: CASSSSSGGNYGYTF
cdr3_nt: TGTGCCAGCAGCTCCTCCTCGGGGGGTAACTATGGCTACACCTTC

clone_size: NA
d_call: NA
v_call: TRBV18
cdr3_length: 14
j_call: TRBJ2-7
cdr3_aa: CASSPPSRSYEQYF
cdr3_nt: TGTGCCAGCTCACCACCGAGCAGGTCCTACGAGCAGTACTTC

clone_size: NA
d_call: TRBD1
v_call: TRBV5-1
cdr3_length: 15
j_call: TRBJ2-1
cdr3_aa: CASSLGDRDQNEQFF
cdr3_nt: TGCGCCAGCAGCTTGGGGGACAGGGATCAAAATGAGCAGTTCTTC

clone_size: few
d_call: NA
v_call: TRBV28
cdr3_length: 12
j_call: TRBJ1-1
cdr3_aa: CASILKNTEAFF
cdr3_nt: TGTGCCAGCATCCTGAAGAACACTGAAGCTTTCTTT

clone_size: NA
d_call: NA
v_call: TRBV6-1
cdr3_length: 19
j_call: TRBJ2-6
cdr3_aa: CASSELVTRGRSGANVLTF
cdr3_nt: TGTGCCAGCAGTGAATTGGTGACAAGGGGACGCTCTGGGGCCAACGTCCTGACTTTC

clone_size: NA
d_call: TRBD2
v_call: TRBV27
cdr3_length: 13
j_call: TRBJ2-7
cdr3_aa: CASRLREGYEQYF
cdr3_nt: TGTGCCAGCAGGCTCCGGGAGGGCTACGAGCAGTACTTC

clone_size: NA
d_call: NA
v_call: TRBV2
cdr3_length: 15
j_call: TRBJ1-5
cdr3_aa: CASKEGRYMGQPQHF
cdr3_nt: TGTGCCAGCAAAGAAGGGAGGTACATGGGCCAGCCCCAGCATTTT

clone_size: NA
d_call: NA
v_call: TRBV10-2
cdr3_length: 15
j_call: TRBJ2-1
cdr3_aa: CASSVRAGSYNEQFF
cdr3_nt: TGCGCCAGCAGTGTTAGGGCGGGTTCCTACAATGAGCAGTTCTTC

clone_size: NA
d_call: NA
v_call: TRBV18
cdr3_length: 13
j_call: TRBJ2-3
cdr3_aa: CASSPLEADTQYF
cdr3_nt: TGTGCCAGCTCCCCGCTGGAGGCAGATACGCAGTATTTT

clone_size: NA
d_call: TRBD1
v_call: TRBV10-3
cdr3_length: 16
j_call: TRBJ2-7
cdr3_aa: CAISSTPGQGAYEQYF
cdr3_nt: TGTGCCATCAGCTCCACCCCGGGACAGGGGGCTTACGAGCAGTACTTC

clone_size: NA
d_call: TRBD2
v_call: TRBV19
cdr3_length: 14
j_call: TRBJ2-5
cdr3_aa: CASSFRLAAETQYF
cdr3_nt: TGTGCCAGTAGTTTCCGACTAGCGGCAGAGACCCAGTACTTC

clone_size: few
d_call: NA
v_call: TRBV9
cdr3_length: 13
j_call: TRBJ2-2
cdr3_aa: CASSVPYTGELFF
cdr3_nt: TGTGCCAGCAGCGTACCGTACACCGGGGAGCTGTTTTTT

clone_size: NA
d_call: NA
v_call: TRBV7-6
cdr3_length: 13
j_call: TRBJ2-5
cdr3_aa: CASSRGPQETQYF
cdr3_nt: TGTGCCAGCAGCCGCGGGCCCCAAGAGACCCAGTACTTC

clone_size: NA
d_call: NA
v_call: TRBV4-1
cdr3_length: 15
j_call: TRBJ2-7
cdr3_aa: CASSPQNDNSYEQYF
cdr3_nt: TGCGCCAGCAGCCCCCAAAACGACAACTCCTACGAGCAGTACTTC

clone_size: once
d_call: NA
v_call: TRBV19
cdr3_length: 15
j_call: TRBJ2-3
cdr3_aa: CASSSQRSYTDTQYF
cdr3_nt: TGTGCCAGTAGTAGCCAGCGGAGTTACACAGATACGCAGTATTTT

clone_size: NA
d_call: NA
v_call: TRBV7-2
cdr3_length: 15
j_call: TRBJ2-1
cdr3_aa: CASSMTPGYNNEQFF
cdr3_nt: TGTGCCAGCAGCATGACCCCGGGCTACAACAATGAGCAGTTCTTC

clone_size: NA
d_call: NA
v_call: TRBV19
cdr3_length: 15
j_call: TRBJ2-1
cdr3_aa: CASSSGRLGIDEQFF
cdr3_nt: TGTGCCAGTAGTTCGGGGAGACTAGGAATCGATGAGCAGTTCTTC

clone_size: few
d_call: NA
v_call: TRBV20-1
cdr3_length: 9
j_call: TRBJ2-5
cdr3_aa: CSARKTQYF
cdr3_nt: TGCAGTGCTAGGAAGACCCAGTACTTC

clone_size: few
d_call: TRBD2
v_call: TRBV19
cdr3_length: 15
j_call: TRBJ2-1
cdr3_aa: CASSPLAGAGNEQFF
cdr3_nt: TGTGCCAGTAGTCCCTTAGCGGGAGCGGGCAATGAGCAGTTCTTC

clone_size: NA
d_call: TRBD2
v_call: TRBV5-8
cdr3_length: 15
j_call: TRBJ2-5
cdr3_aa: CASSLLGGRGETQYF
cdr3_nt: TGTGCCAGCAGCTTGCTTGGCGGGAGAGGCGAGACCCAGTACTTC

clone_size: NA
d_call: NA
v_call: TRBV7-9
cdr3_length: 13
j_call: TRBJ1-1
cdr3_aa: CASSLNSEPEAFF
cdr3_nt: TGTGCCAGCAGCTTAAACTCAGAGCCTGAAGCTTTCTTT

clone_size: NA
d_call: NA
v_call: TRBV19
cdr3_length: 14
j_call: TRBJ1-1
cdr3_aa: CASTPTDRNTEAFF
cdr3_nt: TGTGCCAGTACCCCCACGGACAGGAACACTGAAGCTTTCTTT

clone_size: NA
d_call: TRBD1
v_call: TRBV5-8
cdr3_length: 13
j_call: TRBJ2-7
cdr3_aa: CASSRTGKYEQYF
cdr3_nt: TGTGCCAGCAGCCGGACAGGGAAGTACGAGCAGTACTTC

clone_size: NA
d_call: NA
v_call: TRBV18
cdr3_length: 13
j_call: TRBJ1-1
cdr3_aa: CASSDGGNTEAFF
cdr3_nt: TGTGCCAGCTCAGACGGTGGGAACACTGAAGCTTTCTTT

clone_size: NA
d_call: TRBD2
v_call: TRBV18
cdr3_length: 15
j_call: TRBJ2-7
cdr3_aa: CASSPNPGTSYEQYF
cdr3_nt: TGTGCCAGCTCACCAAACCCCGGGACTAGTTACGAGCAGTACTTC

clone_size: NA
d_call: NA
v_call: TRBV7-2
cdr3_length: 13
j_call: TRBJ2-5
cdr3_aa: CASSLSIVETQYF
cdr3_nt: TGTGCCAGCAGCTTATCGATTGTAGAGACCCAGTACTTC